These 6 T cell receptor beta chains were all obtained from the same sample, sequenced in a study of Ad26.COV2.S vaccination and SARS-CoV-2 variants. The treatment here: around 19 received Ad26.COV2.S at low or high dose, single or two shots; roughly five received placebo; per-sample allocation not given. Day 63 after the first vaccine or placebo injection was the time point for sampling. Profiling relied on immunoSEQ multiplex PCR, and the TCRdb table lists in-frame clones only, not all of them. Of 400,000 to 450,000 clones listed, 80% to 95% are singletons. Here the sequenced sample was peripheral blood, taken in a trial of Ad26.COV2.S vaccine versus placebo. The source of these receptors is a person between 18 and 65 years old who received the Ad26.COV2.S COVID-19 vaccine or a placebo.

The chain is built from TRBV27 and TRBJ2-1, with a possible D match to TRBD1 (6 bases). Trimming left V 2 bases short and J 9 bases short, with 8 bases between. CDR3 length equals 12 residues. CDR1 is MNHEY, CDR2 SMNVEV, per germline (reference sequence). The CDR3 DNA reads TGTGCCAGCAGTTTACAGGGGTCTGAGCAGTTCTTC. Protein sequence: CASSLQGSEQFF.

The chain carries TRBV7-8 and TRBJ2-3, with D tentatively TRBD1 or TRBD2 (5 bases each). CDR3 length: 16 amino acids. Per germline, CDR1 SGHVS and CDR2 FQNEAQ. The V gene lost 1 base and the J gene lost 2 bases, with 13 bases spanning the gap. In nucleotides, the CDR3 is TGTGCCAGCAGCTTAGGACTTTGGGGGAACACAGATACGCAGTATTTT. Its translation is CASSLGLWGNTDTQYF.

This sequence joins TRBV7-9 and TRBJ1-6; tentative D call: TRBD1 (5 bases). The CDR3 consists of 15 residues. Germline V gene lookup returns CDR1 SEHNR and CDR2 FQNEAQ (reference sequence). V lost 4 bases and J lost 5, with 12 bases in between. The CDR3 sequence is CASSSLGRDNSPLHF. The CDR3 region has the DNA TGTGCCAGCAGCTCGCTGGGACGAGATAATTCACCCCTCCACTTT.

V and J are TRBV28 and TRBJ2-3; TRBD1 or TRBD2 may be the D gene (7 bases each). With 6 bases removed from V and 3 bases from J, the gap between germline ends came to 16 bases. CDR1 and CDR2 from the germline V gene are MDHEN and SYDVKM. CDR3 length: 15 amino acids. CDR3 sequence reads: CASSLAGGGTDTQYF. In DNA, the CDR3 is TGTGCCAGCAGCCTGGCAGGGGGGGGTACAGATACGCAGTATTTT.

For the CDR3, the DNA is TGTGCCAGCAGTTTTTCCCTCCTACGCGGGAGGGTAGTCTACAATGAGCAGTTCTTC. Protein sequence: CASSFSLLRGRVVYNEQFF. The chain joins TRBV28 to TRBJ2-1; 9 bases are a match to TRBD2. The CDR3 is 19 residues long. Germline CDR1 MDHEN, CDR2 SYDVKM. The V segment lost 3 bases and the J segment 3 bases; nucleotides outside the gene matches: 15.

V and J are TRBV27 and TRBJ2-7, with 7 nucleotides matching TRBD1. The CDR3 runs 15 residues. V lost 6 bases, J lost 3 bases, and 11 bases stayed unmatched. Looked up from germline, CDR1 is MNHEY and CDR2 is SMNVEV (reference sequence). The CDR3 sequence: CASRTGTDQHYEQYF. The DNA of the CDR3 is TGTGCCAGCAGGACAGGGACAGACCAACACTACGAGCAGTACTTC.